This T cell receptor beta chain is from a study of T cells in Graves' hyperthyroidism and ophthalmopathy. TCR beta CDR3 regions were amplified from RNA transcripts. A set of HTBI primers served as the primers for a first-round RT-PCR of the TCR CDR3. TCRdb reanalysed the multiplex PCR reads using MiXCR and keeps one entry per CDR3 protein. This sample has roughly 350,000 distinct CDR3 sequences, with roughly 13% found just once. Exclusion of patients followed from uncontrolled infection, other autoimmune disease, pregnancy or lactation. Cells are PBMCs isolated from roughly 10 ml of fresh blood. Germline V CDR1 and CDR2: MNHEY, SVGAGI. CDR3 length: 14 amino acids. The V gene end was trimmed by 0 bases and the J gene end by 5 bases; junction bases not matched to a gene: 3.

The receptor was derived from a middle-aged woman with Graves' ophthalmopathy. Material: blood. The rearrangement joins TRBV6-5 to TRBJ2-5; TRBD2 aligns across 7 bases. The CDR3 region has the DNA TGTGCCAGCAGTTACTCGGGAGGGACGGAGACCCAGTACTTC. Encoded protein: CASSYSGGTETQYF.